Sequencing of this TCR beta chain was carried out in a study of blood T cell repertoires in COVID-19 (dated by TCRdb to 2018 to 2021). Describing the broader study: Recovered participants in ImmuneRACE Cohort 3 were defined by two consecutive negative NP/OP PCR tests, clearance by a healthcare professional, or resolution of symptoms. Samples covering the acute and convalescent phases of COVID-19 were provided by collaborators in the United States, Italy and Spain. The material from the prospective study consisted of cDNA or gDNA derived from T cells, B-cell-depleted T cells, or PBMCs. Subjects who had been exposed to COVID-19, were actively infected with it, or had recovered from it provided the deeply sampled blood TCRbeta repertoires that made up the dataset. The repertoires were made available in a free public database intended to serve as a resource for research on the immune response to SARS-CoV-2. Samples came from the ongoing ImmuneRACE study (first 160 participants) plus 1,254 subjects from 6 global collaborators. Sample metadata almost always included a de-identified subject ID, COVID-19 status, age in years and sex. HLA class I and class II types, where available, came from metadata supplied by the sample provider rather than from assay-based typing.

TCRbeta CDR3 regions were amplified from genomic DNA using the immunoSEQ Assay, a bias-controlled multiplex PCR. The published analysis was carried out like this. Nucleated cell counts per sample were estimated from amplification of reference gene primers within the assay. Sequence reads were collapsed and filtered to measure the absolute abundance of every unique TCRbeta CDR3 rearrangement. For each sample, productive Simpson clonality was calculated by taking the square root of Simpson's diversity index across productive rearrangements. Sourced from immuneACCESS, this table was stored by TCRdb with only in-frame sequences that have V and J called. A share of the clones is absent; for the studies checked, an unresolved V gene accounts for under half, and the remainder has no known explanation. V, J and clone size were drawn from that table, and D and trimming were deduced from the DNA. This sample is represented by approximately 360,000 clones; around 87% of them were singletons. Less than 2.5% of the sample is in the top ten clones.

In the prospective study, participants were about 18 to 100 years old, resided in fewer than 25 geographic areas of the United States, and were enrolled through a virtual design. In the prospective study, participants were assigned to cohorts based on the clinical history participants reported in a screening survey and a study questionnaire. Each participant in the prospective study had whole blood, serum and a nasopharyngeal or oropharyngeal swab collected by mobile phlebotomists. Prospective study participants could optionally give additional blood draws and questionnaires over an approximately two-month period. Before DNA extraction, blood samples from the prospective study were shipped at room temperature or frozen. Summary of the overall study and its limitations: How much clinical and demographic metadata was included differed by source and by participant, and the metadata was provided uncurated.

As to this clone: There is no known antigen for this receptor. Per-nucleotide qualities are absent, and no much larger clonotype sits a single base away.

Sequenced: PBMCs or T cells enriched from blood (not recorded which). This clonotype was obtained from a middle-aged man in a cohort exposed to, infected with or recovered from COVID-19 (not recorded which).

The CDR3 region reads CASSTRGFYGYTF. The nucleotides are TGTGCCAGCAGCACACGAGGTTTCTATGGCTACACCTTC. The sequence is built from TRBV21-1 and TRBJ1-2. TRBV21-1 represents a pseudogene. The CDR3 has 13 amino acids, counting the end cysteine and phenylalanine. Only the CDR3 DNA is retained, 39 bases long and in frame from the first base.